This T cell receptor (beta chain) was identified in a study of chemoradiotherapy in HPV16-positive cancers. Concerning this clone itself: Its matching antigen is unknown.

Sequencing used immunoSEQ multiplex PCR; TCRdb keeps in-frame clones, though not all of them. The sample lists roughly 23,000 clones, approximately 73% occurring once. The V gene lost 5 bases and the J gene lost 7 bases, with 21 bases spanning the gap. This CDR3 contains 15 residues. The germline gives CDR1 MNHEY, CDR2 SMNVEV (reference sequence). General study points: The functional HPV-specific definition rests on just two HPV16-positive patients.

This sample was gathered from a patient who underwent chemoradiotherapy. V usage is TRBV27 and J usage is TRBJ2-7, with D perhaps matching TRBD2 (5 bases). This TCR was recovered from a human donor with HPV-associated anogenital cancer. In DNA, the CDR3 is TGTGCCAGCAGTCCCCCCTTACGGCCGGGGAGAGAGCAGTACTTC. This codes for CASSPPLRPGREQYF.